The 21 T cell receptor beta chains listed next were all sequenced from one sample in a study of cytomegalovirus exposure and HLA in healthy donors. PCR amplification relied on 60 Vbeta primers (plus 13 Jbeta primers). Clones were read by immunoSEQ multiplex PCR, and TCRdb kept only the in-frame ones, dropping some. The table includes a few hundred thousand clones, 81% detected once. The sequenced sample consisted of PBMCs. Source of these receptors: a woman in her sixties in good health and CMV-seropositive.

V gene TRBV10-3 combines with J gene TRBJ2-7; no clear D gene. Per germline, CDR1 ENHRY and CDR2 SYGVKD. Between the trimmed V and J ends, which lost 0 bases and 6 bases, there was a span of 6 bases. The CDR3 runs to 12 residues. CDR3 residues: CAISESGPEQYF. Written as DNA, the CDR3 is TGTGCCATCAGTGAGTCGGGCCCCGAGCAGTACTTC.

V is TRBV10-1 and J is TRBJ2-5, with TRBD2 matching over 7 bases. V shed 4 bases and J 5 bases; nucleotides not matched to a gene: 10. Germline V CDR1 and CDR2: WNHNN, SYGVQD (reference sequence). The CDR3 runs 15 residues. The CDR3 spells CASSATSGGSETQYF. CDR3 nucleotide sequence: TGCGCCAGCAGTGCAACCTCGGGGGGATCGGAGACCCAGTACTTC.

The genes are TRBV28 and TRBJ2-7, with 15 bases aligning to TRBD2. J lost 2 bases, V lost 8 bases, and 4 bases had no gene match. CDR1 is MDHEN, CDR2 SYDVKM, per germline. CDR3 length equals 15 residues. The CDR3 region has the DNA TGTGCCAGCGGACTAGCGGGAGGGCCCCCCTACGAGCAGTACTTC. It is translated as CASGLAGGPPYEQYF.

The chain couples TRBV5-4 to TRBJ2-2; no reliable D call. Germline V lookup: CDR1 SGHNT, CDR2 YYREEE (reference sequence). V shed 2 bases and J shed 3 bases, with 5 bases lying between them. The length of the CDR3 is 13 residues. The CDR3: CASSFHYTGELFF. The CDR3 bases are TGTGCCAGCAGCTTCCACTACACCGGGGAGCTGTTTTTT.

CDR3 loop: CSVGQGSDEQYF. CDR3 nucleotide sequence: TGCAGCGTAGGACAGGGTAGCGACGAGCAGTACTTC. The rearrangement joins TRBV29-1 to TRBJ2-7; 8 nucleotides agree with TRBD1. J gave up 5 bases and V 6 bases, and 6 bases lay outside the gene matches. Germline V gene data show CDR1 as SQVTM and CDR2 as ANQGSEA. The CDR3 extends over 12 amino acids.

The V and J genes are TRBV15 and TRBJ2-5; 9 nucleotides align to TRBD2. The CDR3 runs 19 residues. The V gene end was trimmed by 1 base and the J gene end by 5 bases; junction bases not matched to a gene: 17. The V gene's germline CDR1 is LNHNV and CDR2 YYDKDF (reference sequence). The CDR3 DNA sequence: TGTGCCACCAGCAGAGTCAGGGCCCGCGGGAGGGCCTTTTTGGAGACCCAGTACTTC. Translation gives CATSRVRARGRAFLETQYF. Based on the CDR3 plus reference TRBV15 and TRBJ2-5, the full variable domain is DAMVIQNPRYQVTQFGKPVTLSCSQTLNHNVMYWYQQKSSQAPKLLFHYYDKDFNNEADTPDNFQSRRPNTSFCFLDIRSPGLGDTAMYLCATSRVRARGRAFLETQYFGPGTRLLVL.

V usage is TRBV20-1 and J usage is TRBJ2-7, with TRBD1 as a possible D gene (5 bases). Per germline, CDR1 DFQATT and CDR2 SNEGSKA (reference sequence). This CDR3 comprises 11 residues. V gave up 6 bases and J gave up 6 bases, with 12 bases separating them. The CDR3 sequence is CSASNRPEQYF. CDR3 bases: TGCAGTGCCTCCAACAGGCCCGAGCAGTACTTC.

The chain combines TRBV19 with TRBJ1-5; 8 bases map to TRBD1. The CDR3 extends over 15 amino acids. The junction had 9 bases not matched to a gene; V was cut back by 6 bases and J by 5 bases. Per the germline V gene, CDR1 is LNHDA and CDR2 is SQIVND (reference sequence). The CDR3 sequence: CASRIGQGRYQPQHF. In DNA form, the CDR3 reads TGTGCCAGTAGGATCGGACAGGGTCGGTATCAGCCCCAGCATTTT.

CDR3 region: CAISEPGEGYTF. The DNA of the CDR3 is TGTGCCATCAGTGAGCCCGGGGAGGGCTACACCTTC. The V call is TRBV10-3, the J call TRBJ1-2; D is undetermined. Germline V gene lookup returns CDR1 ENHRY and CDR2 SYGVKD. This CDR3 spans 12 amino acids. Trimming stripped 2 bases from V and 8 bases from J, with 9 bases between.

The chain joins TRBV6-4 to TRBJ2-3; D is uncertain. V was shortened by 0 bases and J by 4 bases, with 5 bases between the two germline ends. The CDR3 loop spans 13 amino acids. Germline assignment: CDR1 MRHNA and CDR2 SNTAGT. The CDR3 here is CASSDSSADTQYF. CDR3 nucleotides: TGTGCCAGCAGTGACTCTTCCGCAGATACGCAGTATTTT.

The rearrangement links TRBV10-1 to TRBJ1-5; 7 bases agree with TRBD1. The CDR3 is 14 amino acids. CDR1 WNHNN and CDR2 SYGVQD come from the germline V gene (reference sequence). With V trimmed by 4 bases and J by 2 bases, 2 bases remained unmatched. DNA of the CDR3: TGCGCCAGCAGTGGAGGACAGGGCAATCAGCCCCAGCATTTT. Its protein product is CASSGGQGNQPQHF.

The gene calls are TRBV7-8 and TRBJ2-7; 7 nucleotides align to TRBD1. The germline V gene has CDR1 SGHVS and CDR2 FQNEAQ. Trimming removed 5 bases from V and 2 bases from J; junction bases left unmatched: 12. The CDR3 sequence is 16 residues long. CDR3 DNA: TGTGCCAGCAGCCCATGGGACAGCCCGAAGACCTACGAGCAGTACTTC. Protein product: CASSPWDSPKTYEQYF.

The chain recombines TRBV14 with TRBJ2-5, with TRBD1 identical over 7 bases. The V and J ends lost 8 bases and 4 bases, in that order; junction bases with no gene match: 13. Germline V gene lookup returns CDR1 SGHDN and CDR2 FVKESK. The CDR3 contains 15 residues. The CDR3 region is CASRWDRSSAETQYF. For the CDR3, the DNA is TGTGCCAGCCGTTGGGACAGATCCTCCGCAGAGACCCAGTACTTC.

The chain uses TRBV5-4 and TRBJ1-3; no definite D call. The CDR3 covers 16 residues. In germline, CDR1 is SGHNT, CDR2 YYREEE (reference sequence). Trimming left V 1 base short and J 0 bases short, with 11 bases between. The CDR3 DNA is TGTGCCAGCAGCTTGACAGCCCCGAGCTCTGGAAACACCATATATTTT. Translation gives CASSLTAPSSGNTIYF.

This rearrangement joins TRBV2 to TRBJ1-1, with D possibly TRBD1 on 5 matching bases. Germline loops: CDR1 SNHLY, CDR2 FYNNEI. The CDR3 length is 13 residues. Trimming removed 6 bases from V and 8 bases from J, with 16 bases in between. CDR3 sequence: CASSAAGRWEAFF. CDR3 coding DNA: TGTGCCAGCAGCGCCGCGGGGCGTTGGGAAGCTTTCTTT.

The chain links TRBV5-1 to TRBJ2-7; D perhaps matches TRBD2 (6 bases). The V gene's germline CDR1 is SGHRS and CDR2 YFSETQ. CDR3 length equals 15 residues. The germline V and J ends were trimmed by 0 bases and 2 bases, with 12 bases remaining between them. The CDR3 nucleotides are TGCGCCAGCAGCTTGGATTCAATAGCGGCCTACGAGCAGTACTTC. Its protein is CASSLDSIAAYEQYF.

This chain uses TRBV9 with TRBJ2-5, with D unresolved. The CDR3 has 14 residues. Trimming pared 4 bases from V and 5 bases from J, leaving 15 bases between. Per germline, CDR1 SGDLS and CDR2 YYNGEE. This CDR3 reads CASSPYGGYETQYF. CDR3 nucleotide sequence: TGTGCCAGCAGCCCATATGGCGGTTACGAGACCCAGTACTTC.

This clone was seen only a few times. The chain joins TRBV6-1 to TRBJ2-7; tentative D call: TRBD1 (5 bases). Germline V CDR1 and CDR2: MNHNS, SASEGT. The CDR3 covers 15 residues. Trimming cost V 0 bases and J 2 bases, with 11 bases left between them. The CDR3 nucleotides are TGTGCCAGCAGTGAAGCGCAGACAGTAACCTACGAGCAGTACTTC. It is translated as CASSEAQTVTYEQYF.

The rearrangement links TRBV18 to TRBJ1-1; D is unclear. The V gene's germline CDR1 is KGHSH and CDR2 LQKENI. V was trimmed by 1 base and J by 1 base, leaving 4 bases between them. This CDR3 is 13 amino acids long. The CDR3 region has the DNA TGTGCCAGCTCACCACTAGAGAACACTGAAGCTTTCTTT. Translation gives CASSPLENTEAFF.

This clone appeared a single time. The CDR3, as DNA: TGTGCCAGCAGCGAGGGACAGATTCCTAGTTACACCTTC. This translates into CASSEGQIPSYTF. The rearrangement links TRBV5-6 to TRBJ1-2, with 7 bases aligning to TRBD1. Germline V gives CDR1 SGHDT, CDR2 YYEEEE. V shed 4 bases, J shed 11 bases, and the junction held 11 bases outside the gene matches. This CDR3 is 13 amino acids long.

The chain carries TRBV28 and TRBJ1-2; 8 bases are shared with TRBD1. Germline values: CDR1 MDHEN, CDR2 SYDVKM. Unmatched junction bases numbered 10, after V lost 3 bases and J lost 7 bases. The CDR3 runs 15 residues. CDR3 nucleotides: TGTGCCAGCAGTTTGGGGGCGGACAGGGTTAGTGGCTACACCTTC. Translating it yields CASSLGADRVSGYTF.